The next 4 T cell receptor beta chains were all read from a single sample in a study of cytomegalovirus exposure and HLA in healthy donors. The data were produced by immunoSEQ multiplex PCR, yet TCRdb's version contains in-frame clones alone and is incomplete. Found here are about 62,000 clones, around 93% of them singletons; the top ten hold 7%. The sample taken for sequencing was PBMCs. The receptors stem from a woman aged 18-29 years in good health and CMV-seropositive.

The chain combines TRBV28 with TRBJ1-1; the match to TRBD1 covers 7 bases. This CDR3 contains 14 residues. Trimming took 4 bases from V and 6 from J; bases not matched to a gene: 8. Germline CDR1 reads MDHEN; CDR2 reads SYDVKM. CDR3 DNA sequence: TGTGCCAGCAGTTCCGGGACAGCGGTTGCTGAAGCTTTCTTT. The encoded protein is CASSSGTAVAEAFF.

V and J are TRBV28 and TRBJ2-5, with TRBD1 as a possible D gene (5 bases). CDR1 is MDHEN, CDR2 SYDVKM, per germline. V dropped 2 bases and J dropped 8 bases, with 15 bases sitting between them. CDR3 size: 14 residues. The CDR3 reads CASSLGAGWGTQYF. The CDR3 DNA reads TGTGCCAGCAGTTTAGGGGCTGGCTGGGGCACCCAGTACTTC.

V usage is TRBV21-1 and J usage is TRBJ2-1; the D segment call TRBD2 is taken from the table without a DNA check. TRBV21-1 is an annotated pseudogene. The CDR3 has 16 residues. Here the CDR3 DNA reads TGTGCCCCTACAGAGGGGAGGGTAGGATCCTACAATGAGCAGTTCTTC. Its protein product is CAPTEGRVGSYNEQFF.

The gene calls are TRBV10-3 and TRBJ2-7; possible D gene TRBD2, 5 bases. V was cut by 10 bases and J by 3 bases, with 19 bases left in between. The CDR3 loop spans 14 amino acids. The V gene's germline CDR1 is ENHRY and CDR2 SYGVKD. CDR3 nucleotide sequence: TGTGCCAAATCCCGGCGGATCGCGGGCTACGAGCAGTACTTC. This codes for CAKSRRIAGYEQYF.